This entry features one TCR beta chain sequence. The data were taken from a study of control samples from healthy donors and cancer patients. Germline CDR1 SGHAT, CDR2 FQNNGV. This CDR3 is 14 amino acids long. V was cut by 1 base and J by 5 bases, with 8 bases left in between. The table came from immunoSEQ multiplex PCR; TCRdb's copy has only in-frame clones and leaves some out. The table records around 99,000 clones, 75% to 95% of them present only once. The V gene is TRBV11-2, the J gene TRBJ2-2; D remains unclear. Input material: blood. This clonotype originated in a human donor in good health. The donor label of this sample is uncertain. Here the CDR3 DNA reads TGTGCCAGCAGCTTAGGTCCAGGAACCGGGGAGCTGTTTTTT. It codes for CASSLGPGTGELFF.